This T cell receptor beta chain was found in a study of cytomegalovirus exposure and HLA in healthy donors. General study findings and limits: Earlier results showed most TCR beta V segments being productive about 87% or about 30% of the time.

The germline gives CDR1 LGHNA, CDR2 YSLEER. After removal of 4 bases from V and 5 bases from J, the junction contained 7 bases not matched to a gene. This CDR3 contains 14 residues. Vbeta (60) and Jbeta (13) primers were used in the PCR. Generated by immunoSEQ multiplex PCR, the TCRdb table keeps only in-frame clones and is missing some. The sample shows 100,000 or so clones, approximately 14% of them seen only once. This clone was seen a handful of times. The antigen remains undetermined. This TCR was sampled from a female donor in good health and CMV-seronegative. The sequenced sample was PBMCs. The chain joins TRBV4-3 to TRBJ2-5, with TRBD2 identical over 7 bases. CDR3 DNA: TGCGCCAGCAGCCGGGAGTGGGGAGGGGAGACCCAGTACTTC. Encoded protein: CASSREWGGETQYF.